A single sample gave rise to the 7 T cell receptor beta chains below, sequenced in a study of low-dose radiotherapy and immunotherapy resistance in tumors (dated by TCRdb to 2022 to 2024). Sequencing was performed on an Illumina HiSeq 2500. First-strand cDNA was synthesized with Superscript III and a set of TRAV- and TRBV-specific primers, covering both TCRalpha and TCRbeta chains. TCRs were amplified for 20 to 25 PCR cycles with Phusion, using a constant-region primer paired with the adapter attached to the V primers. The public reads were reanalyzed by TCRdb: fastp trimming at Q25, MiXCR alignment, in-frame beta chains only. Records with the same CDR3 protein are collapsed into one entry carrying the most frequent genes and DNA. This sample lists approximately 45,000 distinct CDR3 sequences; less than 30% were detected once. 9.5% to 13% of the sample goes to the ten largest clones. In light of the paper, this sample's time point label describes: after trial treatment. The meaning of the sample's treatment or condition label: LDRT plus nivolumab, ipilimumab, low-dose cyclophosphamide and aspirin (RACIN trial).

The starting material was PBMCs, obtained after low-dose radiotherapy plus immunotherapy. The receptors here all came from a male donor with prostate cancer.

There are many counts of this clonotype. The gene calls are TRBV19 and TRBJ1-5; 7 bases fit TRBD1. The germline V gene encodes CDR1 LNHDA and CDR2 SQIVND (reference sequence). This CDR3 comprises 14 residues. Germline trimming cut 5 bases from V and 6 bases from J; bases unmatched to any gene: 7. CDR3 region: CASSPGGRGQPQHF. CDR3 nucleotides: TGTGCCAGTAGTCCAGGGGGAAGGGGTCAGCCCCAGCATTTT.

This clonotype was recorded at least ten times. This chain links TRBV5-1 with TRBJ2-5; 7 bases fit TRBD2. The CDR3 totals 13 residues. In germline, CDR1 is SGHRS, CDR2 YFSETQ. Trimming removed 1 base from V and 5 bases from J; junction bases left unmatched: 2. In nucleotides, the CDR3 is TGCGCCAGCAGCTTGAACGGGAGGGAGACCCAGTACTTC. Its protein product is CASSLNGRETQYF.

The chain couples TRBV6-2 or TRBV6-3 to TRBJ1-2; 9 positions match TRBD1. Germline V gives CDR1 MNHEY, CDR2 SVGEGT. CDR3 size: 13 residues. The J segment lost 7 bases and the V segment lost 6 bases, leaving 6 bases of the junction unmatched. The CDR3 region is CASSRDRVSGYTF. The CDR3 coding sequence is TGTGCCAGCAGCCGGGACAGGGTTAGTGGCTACACCTTC.

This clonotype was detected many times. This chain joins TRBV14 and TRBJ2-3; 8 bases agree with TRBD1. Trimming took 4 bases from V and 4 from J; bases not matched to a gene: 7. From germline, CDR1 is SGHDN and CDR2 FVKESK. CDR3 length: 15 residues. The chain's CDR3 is CASSLGPGGPDTQYF. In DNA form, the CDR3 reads TGTGCCAGCAGCCTCGGGCCAGGGGGCCCAGATACGCAGTATTTT.

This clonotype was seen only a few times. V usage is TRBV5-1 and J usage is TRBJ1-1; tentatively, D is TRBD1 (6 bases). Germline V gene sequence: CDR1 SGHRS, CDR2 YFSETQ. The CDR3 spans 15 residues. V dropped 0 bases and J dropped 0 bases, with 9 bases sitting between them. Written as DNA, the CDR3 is TGCGCCAGCAGCTTGGTGGGGGCCCTGAACACTGAAGCTTTCTTT. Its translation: CASSLVGALNTEAFF.

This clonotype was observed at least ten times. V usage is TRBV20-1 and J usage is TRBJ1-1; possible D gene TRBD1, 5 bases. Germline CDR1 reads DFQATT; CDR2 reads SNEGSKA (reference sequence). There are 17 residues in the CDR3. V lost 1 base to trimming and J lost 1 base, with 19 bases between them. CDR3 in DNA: TGCAGTGCTAGAGGGGACCCGCGGCGGATCGGGAACACTGAAGCTTTCTTT. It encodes CSARGDPRRIGNTEAFF.

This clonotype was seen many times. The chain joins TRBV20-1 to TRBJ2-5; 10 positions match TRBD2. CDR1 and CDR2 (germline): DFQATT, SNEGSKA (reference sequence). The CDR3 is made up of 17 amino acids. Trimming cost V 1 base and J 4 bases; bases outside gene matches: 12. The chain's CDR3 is CSARGAASGRALETQYF. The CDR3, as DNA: TGCAGTGCTAGAGGGGCAGCGAGCGGGAGGGCCCTAGAGACCCAGTACTTC.